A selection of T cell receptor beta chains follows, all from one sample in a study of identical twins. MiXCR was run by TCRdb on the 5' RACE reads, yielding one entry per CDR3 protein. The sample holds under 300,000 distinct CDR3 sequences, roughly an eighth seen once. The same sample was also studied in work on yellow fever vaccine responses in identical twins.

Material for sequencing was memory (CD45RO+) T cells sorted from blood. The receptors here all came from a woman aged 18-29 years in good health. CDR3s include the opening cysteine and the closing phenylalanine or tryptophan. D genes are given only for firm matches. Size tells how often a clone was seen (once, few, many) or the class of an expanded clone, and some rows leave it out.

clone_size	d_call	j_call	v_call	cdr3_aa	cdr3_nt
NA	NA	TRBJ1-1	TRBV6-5	CASSYSAGATEAFF	TGTGCCAGCAGTTACTCTGCAGGGGCCACTGAAGCTTTCTTT
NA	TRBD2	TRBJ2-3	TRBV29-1	CSVPTSGNTDTQYF	TGCAGCGTTCCAACTAGCGGGAACACAGATACGCAGTATTTT
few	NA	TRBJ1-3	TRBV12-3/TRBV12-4	CASSFWGRPGNTIYF	TGTGCCAGCAGTTTTTGGGGCCGGCCTGGAAACACCATATATTTT
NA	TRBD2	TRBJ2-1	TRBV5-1	CASSPLAGLTNNEQFF	TGCGCCAGCAGCCCACTAGCGGGATTAACGAACAATGAGCAGTTCTTC
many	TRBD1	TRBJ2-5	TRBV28	CASSRDRGVEETQYF	TGTGCCAGCAGTCGGGACAGGGGTGTGGAGGAGACCCAGTACTTC
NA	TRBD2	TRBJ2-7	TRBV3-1	CASSQDYGTSVEQYF	TGTGCCAGCAGCCAAGATTACGGGACTAGTGTCGAGCAGTACTTC
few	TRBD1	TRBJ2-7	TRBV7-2	CASSRDRGLSEQYF	TGTGCCAGCAGCAGGGACAGGGGATTAAGCGAGCAGTACTTC
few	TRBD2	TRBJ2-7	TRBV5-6	CASSFLFSGRSYEQYF	TGTGCCAGCAGCTTCCTCTTTAGCGGGAGGTCCTACGAGCAGTACTTC
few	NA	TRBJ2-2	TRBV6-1	CASSLPTTNTGELFF	TGTGCCAGCAGCCTCCCAACTACGAACACCGGGGAGCTGTTTTTT
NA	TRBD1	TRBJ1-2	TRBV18	CASSPTLKQGAHGYTF	TGTGCCAGCTCACCAACTTTGAAACAGGGGGCCCATGGCTACACCTTC
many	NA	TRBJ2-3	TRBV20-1	CSARAGQDTQYF	TGCAGTGCTAGGGCAGGGCAAGATACGCAGTATTTT
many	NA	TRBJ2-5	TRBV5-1	CASSLAGDTYQETQYF	TGCGCCAGCAGCTTGGCAGGGGATACGTACCAAGAGACCCAGTACTTC
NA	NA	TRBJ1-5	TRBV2	CASSAPSGPQHF	TGTGCCAGCAGTGCCCCCTCGGGCCCCCAGCATTTT
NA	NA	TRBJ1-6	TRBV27	CASSSPGDSPLHF	TGTGCCAGCAGTTCCCCAGGCGATTCACCCCTCCACTTT
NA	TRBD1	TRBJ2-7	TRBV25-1	CASSLSGTGEEQYF	TGTGCCAGCAGTCTCTCCGGGACAGGGGAAGAGCAGTACTTC
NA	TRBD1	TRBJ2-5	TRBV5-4	CASNRQGQETQYF	TGTGCCAGCAACAGACAGGGACAAGAGACCCAGTACTTC
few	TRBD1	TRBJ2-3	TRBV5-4	CASSYNTGAPHF	TGTGCCAGCAGTTACAATACAGGGGCCCCGCATTTT
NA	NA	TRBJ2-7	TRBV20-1	CCARDLSDSGIYEQYF	TGCTGTGCTAGAGATCTATCGGACTCCGGTATCTACGAGCAGTACTTC
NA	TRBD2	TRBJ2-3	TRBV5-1	CASSWGLAGAGDTQYF	TGCGCCAGCAGCTGGGGACTAGCGGGAGCAGGAGATACGCAGTATTTT
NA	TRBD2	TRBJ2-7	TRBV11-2	CASSLGASGGVVEQYF	TGTGCCAGCAGCTTAGGGGCTAGCGGTGGTGTAGTCGAGCAGTACTTC
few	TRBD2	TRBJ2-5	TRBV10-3	CAISTGTNSETQYF	TGTGCCATCAGCACCGGGACTAACTCAGAGACCCAGTACTTC
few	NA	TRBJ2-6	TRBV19	CASSISAGANVLTF	TGTGCCAGTAGTATTAGCGCTGGGGCCAACGTCCTGACTTTC
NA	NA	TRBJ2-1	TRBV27	CASSFQLPGLHNEQFF	TGTGCCAGCAGTTTTCAACTACCAGGACTACACAATGAGCAGTTCTTC
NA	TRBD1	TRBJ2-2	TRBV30	CAWRGQGTGELFF	TGTGCCTGGAGGGGACAGGGAACCGGGGAGCTGTTTTTT
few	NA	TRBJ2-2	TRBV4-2	CASSPASTGELFF	TGTGCCAGCAGCCCCGCGAGCACCGGGGAGCTGTTTTTT
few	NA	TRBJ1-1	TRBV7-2	CASSAPRTEAFF	TGTGCCAGCAGCGCCCCCAGGACTGAAGCTTTCTTT
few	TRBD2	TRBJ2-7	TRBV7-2	CASSLRASGRTYEQYF	TGTGCCAGCAGCTTAAGGGCTAGCGGGAGAACCTACGAGCAGTACTTC
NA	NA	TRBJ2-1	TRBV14	CASSPLTSLNEQFF	TGTGCCAGCAGCCCCTTAACTAGTTTGAATGAGCAGTTCTTC
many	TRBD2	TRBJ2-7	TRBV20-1	CSARGETSGAYEQYF	TGCAGTGCTAGAGGGGAGACTAGCGGGGCCTACGAGCAGTACTTC
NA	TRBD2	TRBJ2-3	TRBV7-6	CASSFGLAPVGDTQYF	TGTGCCAGCAGCTTCGGACTAGCTCCCGTGGGAGATACGCAGTATTTT
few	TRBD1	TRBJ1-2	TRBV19	CASSMGTGNYGYTF	TGTGCCAGTAGTATGGGGACAGGGAACTATGGCTACACCTTC
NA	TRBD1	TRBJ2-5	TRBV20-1	CSAREGQGRQETQYF	TGCAGTGCTAGAGAAGGACAGGGCCGCCAAGAGACCCAGTACTTC